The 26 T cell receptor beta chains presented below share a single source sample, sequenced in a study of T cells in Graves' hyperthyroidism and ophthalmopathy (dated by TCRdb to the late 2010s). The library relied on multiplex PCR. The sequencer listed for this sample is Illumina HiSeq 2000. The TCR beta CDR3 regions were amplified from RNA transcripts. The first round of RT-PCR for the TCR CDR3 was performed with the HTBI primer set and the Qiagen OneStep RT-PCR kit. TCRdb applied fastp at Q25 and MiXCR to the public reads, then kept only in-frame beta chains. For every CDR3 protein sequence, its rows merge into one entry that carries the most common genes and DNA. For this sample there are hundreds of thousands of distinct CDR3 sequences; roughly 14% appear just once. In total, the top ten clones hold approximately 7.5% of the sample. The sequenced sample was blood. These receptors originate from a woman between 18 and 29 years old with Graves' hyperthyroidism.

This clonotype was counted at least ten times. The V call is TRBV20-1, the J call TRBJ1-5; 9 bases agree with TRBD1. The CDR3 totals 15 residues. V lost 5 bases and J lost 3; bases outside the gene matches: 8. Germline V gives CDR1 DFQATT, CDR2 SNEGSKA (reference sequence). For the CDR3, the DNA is TGCAGTGCTGCCCGGGGACAGGGAATCAATCAGCCCCAGCATTTT. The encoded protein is CSAARGQGINQPQHF.

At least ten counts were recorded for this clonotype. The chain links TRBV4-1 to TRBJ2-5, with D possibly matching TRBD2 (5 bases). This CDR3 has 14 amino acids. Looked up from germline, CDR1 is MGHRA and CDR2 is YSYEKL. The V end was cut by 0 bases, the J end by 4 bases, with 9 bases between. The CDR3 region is CASSQDGERETQYF. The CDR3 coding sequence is TGCGCCAGCAGCCAAGACGGGGAAAGAGAGACCCAGTACTTC.

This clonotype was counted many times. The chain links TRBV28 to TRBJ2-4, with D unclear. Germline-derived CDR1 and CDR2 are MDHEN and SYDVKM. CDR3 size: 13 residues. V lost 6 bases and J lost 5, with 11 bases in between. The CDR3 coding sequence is TGTGCCAGCAGCGGCCCCGGTCAAAACATTCAGTACTTC. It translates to CASSGPGQNIQYF.

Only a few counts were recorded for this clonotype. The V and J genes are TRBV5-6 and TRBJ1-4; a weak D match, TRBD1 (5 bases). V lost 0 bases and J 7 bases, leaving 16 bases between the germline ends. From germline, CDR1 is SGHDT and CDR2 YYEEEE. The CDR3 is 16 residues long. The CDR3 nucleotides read TGTGCCAGCAGCTTGGTGGCGACACAGGCGGGTGAAAAACTGTTTTTT. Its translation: CASSLVATQAGEKLFF.

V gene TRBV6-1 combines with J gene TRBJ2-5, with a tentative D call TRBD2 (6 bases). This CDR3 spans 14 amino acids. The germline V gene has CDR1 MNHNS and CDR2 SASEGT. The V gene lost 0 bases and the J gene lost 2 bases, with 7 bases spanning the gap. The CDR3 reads CASSEAGGQETQYF. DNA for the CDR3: TGTGCCAGCAGTGAAGCGGGGGGACAAGAGACCCAGTACTTC.

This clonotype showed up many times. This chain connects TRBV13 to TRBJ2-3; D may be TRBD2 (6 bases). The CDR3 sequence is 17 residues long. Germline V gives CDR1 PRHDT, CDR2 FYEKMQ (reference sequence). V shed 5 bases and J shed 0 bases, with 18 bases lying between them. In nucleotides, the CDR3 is TGTGCCAGCAGCCGACGCGGTGGCGGGACGAGCACAGATACGCAGTATTTT. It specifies CASSRRGGGTSTDTQYF.

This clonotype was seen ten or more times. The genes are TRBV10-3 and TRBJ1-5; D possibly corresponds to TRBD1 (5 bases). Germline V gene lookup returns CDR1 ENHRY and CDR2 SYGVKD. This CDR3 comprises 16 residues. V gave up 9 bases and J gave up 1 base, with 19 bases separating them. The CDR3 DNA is TGTGCCATGAACCTAACTGGACGACAGAGCAATCAGCCCCAGCATTTT. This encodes CAMNLTGRQSNQPQHF.

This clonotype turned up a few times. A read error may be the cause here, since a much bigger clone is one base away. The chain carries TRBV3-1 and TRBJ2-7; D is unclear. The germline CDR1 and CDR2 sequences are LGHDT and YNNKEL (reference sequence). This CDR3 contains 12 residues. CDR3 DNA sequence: TGTGCCAGTGGGCAGTCCCTCTACGGGCAGTACTTC. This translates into CASGQSLYGQYF.

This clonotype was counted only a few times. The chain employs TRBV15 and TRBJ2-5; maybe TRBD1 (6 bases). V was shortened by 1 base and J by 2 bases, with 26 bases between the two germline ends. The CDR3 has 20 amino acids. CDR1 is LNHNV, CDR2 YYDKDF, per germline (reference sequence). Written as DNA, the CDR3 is TGTGCCACCAGCAGAGCCCCTCAGAGGGGATCGCTGGGGGCTCAAGAGACCCAGTACTTC. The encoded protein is CATSRAPQRGSLGAQETQYF.

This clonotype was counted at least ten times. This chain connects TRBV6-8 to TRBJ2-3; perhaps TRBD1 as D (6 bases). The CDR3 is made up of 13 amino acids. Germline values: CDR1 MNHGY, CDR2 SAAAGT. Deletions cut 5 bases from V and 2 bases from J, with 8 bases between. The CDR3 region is CASSGQFTDTQYF. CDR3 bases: TGTGCCAGCAGTGGACAGTTCACAGATACGCAGTATTTT.

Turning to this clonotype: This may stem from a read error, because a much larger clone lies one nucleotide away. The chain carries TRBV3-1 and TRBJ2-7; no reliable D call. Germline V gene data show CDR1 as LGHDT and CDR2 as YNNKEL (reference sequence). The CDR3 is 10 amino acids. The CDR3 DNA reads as TGTGCCTGCAGCCAAGACGAGCAGTACTTC. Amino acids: CACSQDEQYF.

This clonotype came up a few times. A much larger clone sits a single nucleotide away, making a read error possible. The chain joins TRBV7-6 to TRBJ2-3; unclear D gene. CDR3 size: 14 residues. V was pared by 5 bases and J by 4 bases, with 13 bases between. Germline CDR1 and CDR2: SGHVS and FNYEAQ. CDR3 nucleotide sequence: TGTGCCAGCAGCCGGTCGCCGAAGGCAGATACGCAGTATTTT. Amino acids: CASSRSPKADTQYF.

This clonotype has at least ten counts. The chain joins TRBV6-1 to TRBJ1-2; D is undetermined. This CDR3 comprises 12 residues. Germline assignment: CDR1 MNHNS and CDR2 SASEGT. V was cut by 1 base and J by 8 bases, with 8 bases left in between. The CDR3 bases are TGTGCCAGCAGTGAAGGGAATATCGGCTACACCTTC. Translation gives CASSEGNIGYTF.

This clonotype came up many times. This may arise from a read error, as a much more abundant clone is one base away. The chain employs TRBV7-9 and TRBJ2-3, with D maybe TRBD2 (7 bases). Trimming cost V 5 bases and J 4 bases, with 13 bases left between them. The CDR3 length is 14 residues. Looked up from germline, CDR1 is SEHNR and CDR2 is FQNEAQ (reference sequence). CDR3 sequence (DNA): TGTGCCAGCAGCCGAACGGGGGGCGCAGATACGCAGTATTTT. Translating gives CASSRTGGADTQYF.

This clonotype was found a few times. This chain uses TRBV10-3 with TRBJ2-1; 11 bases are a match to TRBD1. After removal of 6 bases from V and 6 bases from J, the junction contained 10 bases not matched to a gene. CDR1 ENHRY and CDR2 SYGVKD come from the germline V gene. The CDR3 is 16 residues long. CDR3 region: CAIRAQGQGELNEQFF. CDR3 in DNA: TGTGCCATCAGGGCGCAGGGACAGGGGGAACTCAATGAGCAGTTCTTC.

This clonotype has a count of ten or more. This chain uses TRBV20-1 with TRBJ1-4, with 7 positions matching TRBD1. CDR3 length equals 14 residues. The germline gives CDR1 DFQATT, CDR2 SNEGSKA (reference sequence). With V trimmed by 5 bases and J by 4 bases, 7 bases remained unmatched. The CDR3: CSAPRGGVNEKLFF. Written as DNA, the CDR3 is TGCAGTGCTCCCAGGGGGGGCGTTAATGAAAAACTGTTTTTT.

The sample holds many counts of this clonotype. The CDR3 bases are TGTGCCAGCAGTCTCCAGGGCCGAGGTGGTTCCAACAATGAGCAGTTCTTC. Protein sequence: CASSLQGRGGSNNEQFF. This chain links TRBV12-3 or TRBV12-4 with TRBJ2-1; possible D gene TRBD1, 5 bases. V was clipped by 5 bases and J by 5 bases, with 22 bases between them. The CDR3 contains 17 residues.

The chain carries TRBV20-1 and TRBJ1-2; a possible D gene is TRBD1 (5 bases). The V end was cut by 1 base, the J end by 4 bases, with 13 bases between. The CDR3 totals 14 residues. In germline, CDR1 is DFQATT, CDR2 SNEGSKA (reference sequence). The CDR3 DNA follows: TGCAGTGCTAGAGTCCCTCAGGGAGGCTATGGCTACACCTTC. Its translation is CSARVPQGGYGYTF.

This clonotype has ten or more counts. CDR3 region: CASSPRSPAGDGEQYF. CDR3 DNA sequence: TGTGCCAGCAGCCCTCGGAGCCCAGCGGGAGACGGCGAGCAGTACTTC. The rearrangement uses TRBV7-9 and TRBJ2-7, with 8 bases matching TRBD2. Germline V CDR1 and CDR2: SEHNR, FQNEAQ (reference sequence). The CDR3 covers 16 residues. The V and J ends lost 5 bases and 6 bases, in that order; junction bases with no gene match: 15.

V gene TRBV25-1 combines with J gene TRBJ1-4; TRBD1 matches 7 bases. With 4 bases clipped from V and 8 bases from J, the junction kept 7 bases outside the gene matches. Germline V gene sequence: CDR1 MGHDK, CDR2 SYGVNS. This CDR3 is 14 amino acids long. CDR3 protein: CASSVQGLREKLFF. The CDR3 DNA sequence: TGTGCCAGCAGTGTACAGGGGCTAAGGGAAAAACTGTTTTTT.

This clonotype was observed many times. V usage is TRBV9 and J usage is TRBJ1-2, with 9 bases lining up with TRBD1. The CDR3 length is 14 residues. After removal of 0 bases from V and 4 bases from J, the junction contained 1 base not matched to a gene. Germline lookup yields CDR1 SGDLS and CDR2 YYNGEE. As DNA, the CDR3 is TGTGCCAGCAGCGTAGGGGACAGGGCCTATGGCTACACCTTC. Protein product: CASSVGDRAYGYTF.

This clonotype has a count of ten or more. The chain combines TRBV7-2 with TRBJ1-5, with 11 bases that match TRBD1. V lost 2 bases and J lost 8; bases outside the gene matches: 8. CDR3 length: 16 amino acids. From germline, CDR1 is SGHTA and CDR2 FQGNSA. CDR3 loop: CASSLQGTGGFEPQHF. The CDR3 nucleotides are TGTGCCAGCAGCTTACAGGGGACAGGGGGTTTCGAGCCCCAGCATTTT.

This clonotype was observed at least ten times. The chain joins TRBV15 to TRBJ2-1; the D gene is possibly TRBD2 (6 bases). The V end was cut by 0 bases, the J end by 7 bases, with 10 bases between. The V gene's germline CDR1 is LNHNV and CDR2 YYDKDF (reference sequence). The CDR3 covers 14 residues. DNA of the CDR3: TGTGCCACCAGCAGAGATGGGGGGAGGAATGAGCAGTTCTTC. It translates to CATSRDGGRNEQFF.

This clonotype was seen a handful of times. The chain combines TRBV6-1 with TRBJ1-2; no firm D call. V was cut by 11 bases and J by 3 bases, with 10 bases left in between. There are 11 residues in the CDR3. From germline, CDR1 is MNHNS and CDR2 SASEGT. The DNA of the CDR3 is TGTGCCGGGCCTCTCCACTATGGCTACACCTTC. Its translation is CAGPLHYGYTF.

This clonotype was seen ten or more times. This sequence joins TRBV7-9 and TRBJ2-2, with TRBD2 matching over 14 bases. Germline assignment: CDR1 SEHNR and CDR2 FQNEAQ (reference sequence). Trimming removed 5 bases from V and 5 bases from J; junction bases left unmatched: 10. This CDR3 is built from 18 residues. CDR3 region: CASSEPGLAGEGTGELFF. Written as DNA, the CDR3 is TGTGCCAGCAGCGAACCGGGACTAGCGGGAGAGGGAACCGGGGAGCTGTTTTTT.

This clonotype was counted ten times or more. The CDR3 region is CASRPGQSYNSPLHF. The CDR3 DNA is TGTGCCAGCAGGCCCGGGCAGAGCTATAATTCACCCCTCCACTTT. The chain has TRBV2 and TRBJ1-6; D is unresolved. With 6 bases removed from V and 3 bases from J, the gap between germline ends came to 12 bases. Germline V CDR1 and CDR2: SNHLY, FYNNEI. The CDR3 is made up of 15 amino acids.